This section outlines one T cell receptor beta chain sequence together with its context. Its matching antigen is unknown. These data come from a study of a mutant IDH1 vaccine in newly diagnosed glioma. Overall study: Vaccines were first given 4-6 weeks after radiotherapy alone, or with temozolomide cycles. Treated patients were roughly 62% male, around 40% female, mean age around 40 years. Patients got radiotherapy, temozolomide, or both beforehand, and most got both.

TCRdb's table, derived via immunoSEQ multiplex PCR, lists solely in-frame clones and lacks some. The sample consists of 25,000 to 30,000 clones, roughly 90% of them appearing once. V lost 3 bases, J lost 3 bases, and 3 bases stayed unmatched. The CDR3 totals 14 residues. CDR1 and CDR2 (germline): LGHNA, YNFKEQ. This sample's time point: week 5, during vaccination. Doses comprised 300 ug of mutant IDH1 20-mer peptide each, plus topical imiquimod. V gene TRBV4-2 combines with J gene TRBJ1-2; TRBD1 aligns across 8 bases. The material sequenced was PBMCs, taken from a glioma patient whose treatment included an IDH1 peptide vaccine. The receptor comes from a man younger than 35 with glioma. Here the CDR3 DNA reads TGTGCCAGCAGCCAGTCAGGGGGCTACTATGGCTACACCTTC. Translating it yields CASSQSGGYYGYTF.